The TCR beta chain under discussion was sequenced for a study of regulatory T cells in long-lasting Graves disease. Time point: persistent/refractory GD, antithyroid drugs over 5 years with positive TRAb. The authors made the TCR library using RNA they extracted from PBMCs. The authors built TCR beta libraries using iRepertoire HTBI primers and Arm-PCR of CDR3 regions. TCRdb called the multiplex PCR reads again in MiXCR, with one record for every CDR3 protein. The data hold around 450,000 distinct CDR3 sequences, with 20% to 25% observed a single time. Trimming stripped 4 bases from V and 3 bases from J, with 16 bases between. Germline-derived CDR1 and CDR2 are KGHDR and SFDVKD. The CDR3 covers 16 residues.

This sequence originates from a female donor with Graves disease. The specimen was peripheral blood mononuclear cells (PBMCs), collected when the disease was refractory, from a patient treated with antithyroid drugs. The chain carries TRBV24-1 and TRBJ2-3; D call uncertain. The CDR3 spells CATSEPGSAETDTQYF. CDR3 nucleotides: TGTGCCACCAGTGAGCCCGGGTCGGCGGAAACAGATACGCAGTATTTT.